Given below is one T cell receptor (beta chain) in context. Its antigen is as yet unknown. Germline CDR1 MDHEN, CDR2 SYDVKM. The CDR3 totals 14 residues. Deletions cut 7 bases from V and 3 bases from J, with 15 bases between. The data were taken from a study of shared clonotypes between healthy human individuals. Study-level information: Three plates were used per donor for CD4 naive, three for CD4 memory, two for CD8 naive and one for CD8 memory. Findings and limits, study-wide: Clonotypes not shared had lower generation probabilities than those common to all four donors. Naive subsets tended to show greater estimated richness than memory subsets.

Profiled with immunoSEQ multiplex PCR; TCRdb holds only in-frame clones, not every one. The table shows some 500,000 clones, with approximately 94% occurring only once. The TCR was taken from a woman aged 30 to 39 in good health. V usage is TRBV28 and J usage is TRBJ1-2; D might be TRBD1 (5 bases). The sequenced material came from naive CD4+ T cells sorted from blood. Documented subset: CD45RA+ positively selected. The CDR3: CASTLDTADYGYTF. CDR3 nucleotides: TGTGCCAGCACCCTGGACACCGCCGACTATGGCTACACCTTC.